The rows below give T cell receptor beta chains drawn from one sample of a study of CD8 T cells in Susac syndrome. TCRdb ran MiXCR on the immunoSEQ multiplex PCR reads and lists one entry per CDR3 protein. The sample lists 160,000 or so distinct CDR3 sequences; approximately 94% were seen once. The sample taken for sequencing was CD4+ T cells from PBMCs. These receptors were taken from a human donor with Susac syndrome. CDR3s include the opening cysteine and the closing phenylalanine or tryptophan. The D gene is left open where the match is weak. A clone size is listed for some rows: how often the clone was seen (once, few, many), or a class if it is expanded.

d_call,v_call,clone_size,j_call,cdr3_aa,cdr3_nt
TRBD2,TRBV5-4,.,TRBJ2-5,CASSLAVGGAETQYF,TGTGCCAGCAGCTTGGCCGTCGGGGGGGCGGAGACCCAGTACTTC
.,TRBV12-5,.,TRBJ2-2,CASGMGPPNTGELFF,TGTGCTAGTGGCATGGGACCCCCGAACACCGGGGAGCTGTTTTTT
.,TRBV5-4,.,TRBJ2-6,CASSLDGVNSGANVLTF,TGTGCCAGCAGCTTGGATGGCGTAAACTCTGGGGCCAACGTCCTGACTTTC
TRBD1,TRBV2,.,TRBJ2-7,CASREQGSSYEQYF,TGTGCCAGCAGAGAACAGGGGAGCTCCTACGAGCAGTACTTC
.,TRBV20-1,.,TRBJ1-6,CSARGGPNSPLHF,TGCAGTGCTAGGGGGGGCCCTAATTCACCCCTCCACTTT
.,TRBV19,.,TRBJ1-6,CASSIRGSPLHF,TGTGCCAGTAGTATACGTGGTTCACCCCTCCACTTT
.,TRBV5-1,once,TRBJ2-2,CASTFVRGANTGELFF,TGCGCCAGCACCTTCGTCCGCGGGGCGAACACCGGGGAGCTGTTTTTT
TRBD1,TRBV6-5,.,TRBJ2-2,CASSYYATGAGELFF,TGTGCCAGCAGTTACTACGCGACAGGGGCCGGGGAGCTGTTTTTT
.,TRBV7-2,.,TRBJ2-5,CASSRAPETQYF,TGTGCCAGCAGCCGAGCCCCAGAGACCCAGTACTTC
.,TRBV5-6,once,TRBJ1-1,CASSFRFADTEAFF,TGTGCCAGCAGCTTCCGTTTTGCGGACACTGAAGCTTTCTTT
TRBD2,TRBV20-1,.,TRBJ2-1,CSARAGGPGTEQFF,TGCAGTGCTAGGGCGGGGGGGCCTGGGACTGAGCAGTTCTTC
TRBD1,TRBV5-1,.,TRBJ2-2,CASSLGDRGNTGELFF,TGCGCCAGCAGCTTGGGGGACAGGGGAAACACCGGGGAGCTGTTTTTT
TRBD2,TRBV5-1,.,TRBJ2-3,CASSLGATSDTDTQYF,TGCGCCAGCAGCTTGGGAGCGACTAGCGACACAGATACGCAGTATTTT
.,TRBV20-1,.,TRBJ2-7,CSARDSGRYSYEQYF,TGCAGTGCTAGAGATTCGGGCCGATACTCCTACGAGCAGTACTTC
.,TRBV20-1,.,TRBJ2-7,CSATGTGVLGEQYF,TGCAGTGCAACTGGGACTGGAGTCTTGGGAGAGCAGTACTTC
TRBD1,TRBV18,.,TRBJ2-6,CASSPTGEPTGANVLTF,TGTGCCAGCTCACCGACAGGGGAGCCCACTGGGGCCAACGTCCTGACTTTC
.,TRBV5-1,.,TRBJ2-5,CASRPGGRVETQYF,TGCGCCAGCAGGCCCGGGGGGCGCGTTGAGACCCAGTACTTC
TRBD1,TRBV20-1,.,TRBJ2-2,CSVAGRDRVGELFF,TGCAGTGTTGCCGGCCGGGACAGGGTCGGGGAGCTGTTTTTT
.,TRBV9,.,TRBJ2-7,CASSVGGDTRYEQYF,TGTGCCAGCAGCGTAGGAGGGGACACTCGATACGAGCAGTACTTC
.,TRBV14,.,TRBJ1-4,CASSQDLMGGNEKLFF,TGTGCCAGCAGCCAAGATCTTATGGGTGGAAATGAAAAACTGTTTTTT
.,TRBV19,.,TRBJ1-6,CATAPGGFNSVHF,TGTGCCACCGCCCCCGGCGGCTTTAATTCGGTCCACTTT
TRBD2,TRBV20-1,.,TRBJ2-1,CSARRPSGGRNEQFF,TGCAGTGCTAGGCGGCCTAGCGGGGGGCGCAATGAGCAGTTCTTC
.,TRBV27,.,TRBJ2-5,CASSPWGGQFQETQYF,TGTGCCAGCAGTCCCTGGGGGGGGCAATTCCAAGAGACCCAGTACTTC
.,TRBV5-1,.,TRBJ1-6,CASSLAAVNNSPLHF,TGCGCCAGCAGCTTGGCGGCAGTAAATAATTCACCCCTCCACTTT
.,TRBV3-1,.,TRBJ2-3,CASSQREGADTQYF,TGTGCCAGCAGCCAAAGGGAGGGGGCAGATACGCAGTATTTT
.,TRBV7-9,.,TRBJ1-5,CASSRGGTQPQHF,TGTGCCAGCAGCAGGGGAGGGACGCAGCCCCAGCATTTT
.,TRBV18,few,TRBJ1-1,CASSPSQASTEAFF,TGTGCCAGCTCACCTTCACAGGCTAGCACTGAAGCTTTCTTT
.,TRBV4-1,.,TRBJ1-2,CASSQGEEGSYGYTF,TGCGCCAGCAGCCAAGGGGAAGAGGGGTCCTATGGCTACACCTTC
.,TRBV25-1,few,TRBJ2-2,CASSSDRNTGELFF,TGTGCCAGCAGCTCCGACCGGAACACCGGGGAGCTGTTTTTT
.,TRBV3-1,.,TRBJ1-2,CASSQVDYGYTF,TGTGCCAGCAGCCAAGTGGACTATGGCTACACCTTC
.,TRBV19,.,TRBJ1-5,CATRGPGNQPQHF,TGTGCCACCCGGGGGCCGGGCAATCAGCCCCAGCATTTT